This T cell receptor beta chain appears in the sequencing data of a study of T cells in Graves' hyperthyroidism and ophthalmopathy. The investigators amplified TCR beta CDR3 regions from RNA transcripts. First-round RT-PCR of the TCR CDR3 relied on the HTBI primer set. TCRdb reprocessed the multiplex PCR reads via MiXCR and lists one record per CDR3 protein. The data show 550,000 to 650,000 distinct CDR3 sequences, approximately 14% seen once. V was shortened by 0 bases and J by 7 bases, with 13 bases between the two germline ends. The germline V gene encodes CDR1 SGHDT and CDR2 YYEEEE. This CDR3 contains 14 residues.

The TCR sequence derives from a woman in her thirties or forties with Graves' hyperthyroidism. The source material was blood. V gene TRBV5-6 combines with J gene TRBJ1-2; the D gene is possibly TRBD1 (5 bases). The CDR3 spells CASSLGVRGGGYTF. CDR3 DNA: TGTGCCAGCAGCTTGGGTGTGCGGGGCGGTGGCTACACCTTC.